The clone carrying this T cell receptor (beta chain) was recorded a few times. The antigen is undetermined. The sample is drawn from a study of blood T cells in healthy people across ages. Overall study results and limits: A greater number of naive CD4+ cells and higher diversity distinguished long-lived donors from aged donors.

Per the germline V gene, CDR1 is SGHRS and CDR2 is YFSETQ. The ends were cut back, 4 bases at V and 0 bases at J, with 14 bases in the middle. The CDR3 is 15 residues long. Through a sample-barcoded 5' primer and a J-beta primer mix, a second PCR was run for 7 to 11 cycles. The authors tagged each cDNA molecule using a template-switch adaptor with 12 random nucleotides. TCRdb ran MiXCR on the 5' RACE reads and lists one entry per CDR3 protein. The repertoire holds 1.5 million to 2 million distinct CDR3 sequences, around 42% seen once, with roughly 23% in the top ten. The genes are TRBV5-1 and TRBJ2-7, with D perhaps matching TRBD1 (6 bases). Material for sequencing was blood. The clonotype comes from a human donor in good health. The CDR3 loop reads CASSTGDRSSYEQYF. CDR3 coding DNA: TGCGCCAGCAGCACCGGAGACAGGAGCTCCTACGAGCAGTACTTC.